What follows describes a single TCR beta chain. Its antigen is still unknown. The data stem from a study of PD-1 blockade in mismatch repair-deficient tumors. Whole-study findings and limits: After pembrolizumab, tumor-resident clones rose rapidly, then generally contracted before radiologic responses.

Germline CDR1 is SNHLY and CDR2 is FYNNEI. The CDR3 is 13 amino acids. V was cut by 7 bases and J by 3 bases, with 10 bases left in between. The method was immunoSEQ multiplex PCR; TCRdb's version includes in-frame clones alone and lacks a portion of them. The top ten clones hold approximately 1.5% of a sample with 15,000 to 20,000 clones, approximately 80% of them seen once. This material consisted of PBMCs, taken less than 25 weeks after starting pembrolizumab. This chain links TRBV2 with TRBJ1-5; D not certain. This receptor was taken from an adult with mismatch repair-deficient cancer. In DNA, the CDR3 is TGTGCCAGCACGCAACAGCTCAATCAGCCCCAGCATTTT. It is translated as CASTQQLNQPQHF.